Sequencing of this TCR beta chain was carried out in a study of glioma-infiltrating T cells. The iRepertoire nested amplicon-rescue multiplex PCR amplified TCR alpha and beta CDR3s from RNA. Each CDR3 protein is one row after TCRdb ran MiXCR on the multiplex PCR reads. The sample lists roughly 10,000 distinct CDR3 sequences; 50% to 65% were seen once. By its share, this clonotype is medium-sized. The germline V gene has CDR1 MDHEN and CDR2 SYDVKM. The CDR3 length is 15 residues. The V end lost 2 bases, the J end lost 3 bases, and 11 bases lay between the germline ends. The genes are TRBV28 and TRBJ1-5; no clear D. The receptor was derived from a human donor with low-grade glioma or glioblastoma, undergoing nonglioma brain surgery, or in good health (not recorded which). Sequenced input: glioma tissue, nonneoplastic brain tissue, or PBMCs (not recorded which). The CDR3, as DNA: TGTGCCAGCAGTTTAACGGCAGCATCCAATCAGCCCCAGCATTTT. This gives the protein CASSLTAASNQPQHF.